This TCR beta chain comes out of a study of identical twins. Findings and caveats of the study: Twin sharing of out-of-frame TCR alpha was underestimated by models in monozygotic pairs.

J was trimmed by 6 bases and V by 0 bases; bases with no gene match: 7. Germline V gene sequence: CDR1 KGHDR, CDR2 SFDVKD. The CDR3 runs to 17 residues. This clonotype was detected a few times. Its antigen is not identified. With template switching, a universal primer site was added, and the cDNA carried unique molecular identifiers. TCRdb independently ran MiXCR on the 5' RACE reads; one entry per CDR3 protein. The top ten clones hold roughly 8.9% of a sample with 300,000 to 400,000 distinct CDR3 sequences, around 9% of them seen once. What was sequenced was naive T cells sorted from blood. The origin of this receptor is a woman in her 50s in good health. The rearrangement links TRBV24-1 to TRBJ2-1; 10 positions agree with TRBD2. The CDR3 sequence is CATSDLQAAGGGNEQFF. Written as DNA, the CDR3 is TGTGCCACCAGTGATTTGCAAGCAGCGGGAGGGGGCAATGAGCAGTTCTTC.